Judged by frequency, the clone carrying this TCR beta chain is medium-sized. Its target is unknown. The approximately eleven donors had active juvenile idiopathic arthritis, with 3 polyarticular and 8 oligoarticular cases. This record belongs to a study of synovial regulatory T cells in juvenile arthritis. The study, taken as a whole, reports: CDR3 overlap with synovial Tregs was higher for iaTregs than other blood Tregs. Across patients, iaTreg TCR repertoires were mostly private, partly shared with synovial Teff and blood CPL.

CDR1 SGHVS and CDR2 FNYEAQ come from the germline V gene. The CDR3 spans 15 residues. There is no recorded DNA. Method: immunoSEQ multiplex PCR; TCRdb's copy keeps in-frame clones and lacks some. The table for this sample gives some 6,000 clones. The chain is built from TRBV7-6 and TRBJ2-7; TCRdb outputs TRBD2, but without DNA this stays unchecked. What was sequenced was Treg cells from blood. Subset of the sample: remaining (HLA-DR-negative) circulating blood Treg cells. The sequence was obtained from a donor aged 2-30 years with juvenile idiopathic arthritis. The CDR3: CASSRLGEDNYEQYF.